A selection of T cell receptor beta chains follows, all from one sample in a study of OX40 agonist ivuxolimab in advanced cancers. Generated by immunoSEQ multiplex PCR, the TCRdb table keeps only in-frame clones and is missing some. The sample holds tens of thousands of clones, 80% to 90% seen once. This specimen was CD4+ or CD8+ T cells sorted from blood, taken in a trial of the OX40 agonist ivuxolimab. The receptors were sampled from an adult with an advanced solid tumor such as melanoma, head and neck, liver or kidney cancer. Both conserved end residues are trimmed from each CDR3.

v_call: TRBV5-8; j_call: TRBJ2-1; cdr3_aa: ASSLWASAGEQF
v_call: TRBV5-1; j_call: TRBJ1-3; cdr3_aa: ASSLAGGGGNTIY
v_call: TRBV9; j_call: TRBJ1-1; cdr3_aa: ASSVGGQMNTEAF
v_call: TRBV5-4; j_call: TRBJ2-2; cdr3_aa: ASSLGDRVAHGELF
v_call: TRBV4-2; j_call: TRBJ2-2; cdr3_aa: ASSLGGSNAGELF
v_call: TRBV19; j_call: TRBJ1-5; cdr3_aa: ASSMGPQGQPQH
v_call: TRBV2; j_call: TRBJ1-5; cdr3_aa: ASSEVGRNQPQH
v_call: TRBV7-6; j_call: TRBJ2-7; cdr3_aa: ASSRSTTTEQY
v_call: TRBV6-1; j_call: TRBJ1-5; cdr3_aa: ASSERGTALYSNQPQH
v_call: TRBV29-1; j_call: TRBJ2-1; cdr3_aa: SVEGASGGMNEQF
v_call: TRBV25-1; j_call: TRBJ1-4; cdr3_aa: ASSAGFEKLF
v_call: TRBV11-1; j_call: TRBJ2-1; cdr3_aa: ASSTSGSHNEQF
v_call: TRBV4-2; j_call: TRBJ1-1; cdr3_aa: ASSQVLTGGENTEAF
v_call: TRBV19; j_call: TRBJ1-5; cdr3_aa: ASSPSDRNWQPQH
v_call: TRBV6-6; j_call: TRBJ1-6; cdr3_aa: ASCVRPNSPLH
v_call: TRBV5-5; j_call: TRBJ1-2; cdr3_aa: ASSPWWSSDYT
v_call: TRBV6-5; j_call: TRBJ1-4; cdr3_aa: ASTAGGSEKLF
v_call: TRBV18; j_call: TRBJ1-1; cdr3_aa: ASSREGGAPTEAF
v_call: TRBV7-9; j_call: TRBJ2-1; cdr3_aa: ASSSGGLAGLSYNEQF
v_call: TRBV4-2; j_call: TRBJ2-3; cdr3_aa: ASSQELAGNQY
v_call: TRBV18; j_call: TRBJ2-1; cdr3_aa: ASSPGLAGVTYNEQF
v_call: TRBV28; j_call: TRBJ1-5; cdr3_aa: ASRQGFQPQH
v_call: TRBV30; j_call: TRBJ2-6; cdr3_aa: AWSRFSGANVLT
v_call: TRBV6-6; j_call: TRBJ1-4; cdr3_aa: ASREEKLF
v_call: TRBV6-5; j_call: TRBJ1-2; cdr3_aa: ASSPGQGAYT
v_call: TRBV5-1; j_call: TRBJ1-4; cdr3_aa: ASSSRQGSGATNEKLF
v_call: TRBV5-4; j_call: TRBJ2-3; cdr3_aa: ASSSPDRASTDTQY
v_call: TRBV14; j_call: TRBJ2-1; cdr3_aa: ASKRAGGSYNEQF
v_call: TRBV6-5; j_call: TRBJ1-4; cdr3_aa: ASSLGRRGEKLF
v_call: TRBV9; j_call: TRBJ2-3; cdr3_aa: ASSVGASGTTDTQY
v_call: TRBV19; j_call: TRBJ1-5; cdr3_aa: ASSTRQGSNQPQH
v_call: TRBV29-1; j_call: TRBJ2-3; cdr3_aa: SVGGRDSYSTDTQY
v_call: TRBV29-1; j_call: TRBJ1-2; cdr3_aa: SVADREGNGYT
v_call: TRBV18; j_call: TRBJ2-7; cdr3_aa: ASSPPGGVVSYEQY
v_call: TRBV15; j_call: TRBJ1-2; cdr3_aa: ATSRNRAGYT
v_call: TRBV9; j_call: TRBJ2-1; cdr3_aa: ASSAAKGRIGPYNEQF
v_call: TRBV7-6; j_call: TRBJ2-7; cdr3_aa: ARSGQGKYEQY
v_call: TRBV7-2; j_call: TRBJ1-1; cdr3_aa: ASSLPPKRAF
v_call: TRBV6-1; j_call: TRBJ1-2; cdr3_aa: ASSEVRTMGYT
v_call: TRBV30; j_call: TRBJ2-1; cdr3_aa: AWSVLASGSNEQF
v_call: TRBV11-2; j_call: TRBJ2-3; cdr3_aa: ASSRTDTQY
v_call: TRBV7-2; j_call: TRBJ1-1; cdr3_aa: ASTPAGDLVTEAF
v_call: TRBV2; j_call: TRBJ1-1; cdr3_aa: ASSETPVETEAF
v_call: TRBV5-4; j_call: TRBJ2-1; cdr3_aa: ASSLGGSGMGNEQF
v_call: TRBV5-1; j_call: TRBJ2-3; cdr3_aa: ASSLWGGTDTQY
v_call: TRBV7-9; j_call: TRBJ2-7; cdr3_aa: ASSLGRGNYEQY
v_call: TRBV10-3; j_call: TRBJ2-2; cdr3_aa: ASRDRGRAGELF
v_call: TRBV30; j_call: TRBJ2-1; cdr3_aa: AGLTSGGYNEQF
v_call: TRBV9; j_call: TRBJ2-7; cdr3_aa: ASSVWDRASEQY
v_call: TRBV5-4; j_call: TRBJ1-3; cdr3_aa: ASSLMGVSGNTIY
v_call: TRBV6-1; j_call: TRBJ2-5; cdr3_aa: ASAETETQY
v_call: TRBV27; j_call: TRBJ1-2; cdr3_aa: ASSLQPGVGYT
v_call: TRBV28; j_call: TRBJ2-5; cdr3_aa: ASSLSGEETQY
v_call: TRBV27; j_call: TRBJ2-1; cdr3_aa: ASSLGLAGYNEQF
v_call: TRBV9; j_call: TRBJ1-1; cdr3_aa: ASSPQVVSGAEAF
v_call: TRBV6-5; j_call: TRBJ2-7; cdr3_aa: ASSKPGEQY
v_call: TRBV7-8; j_call: TRBJ2-3; cdr3_aa: ASSWRLAISTDTQY
v_call: TRBV11-2; j_call: TRBJ2-1; cdr3_aa: ASSSLRWRTRFEQF
v_call: TRBV6-1; j_call: TRBJ1-2; cdr3_aa: ASTLDIIRGYT
v_call: TRBV5-1; j_call: TRBJ1-4; cdr3_aa: ASSLGSAGDEKLF